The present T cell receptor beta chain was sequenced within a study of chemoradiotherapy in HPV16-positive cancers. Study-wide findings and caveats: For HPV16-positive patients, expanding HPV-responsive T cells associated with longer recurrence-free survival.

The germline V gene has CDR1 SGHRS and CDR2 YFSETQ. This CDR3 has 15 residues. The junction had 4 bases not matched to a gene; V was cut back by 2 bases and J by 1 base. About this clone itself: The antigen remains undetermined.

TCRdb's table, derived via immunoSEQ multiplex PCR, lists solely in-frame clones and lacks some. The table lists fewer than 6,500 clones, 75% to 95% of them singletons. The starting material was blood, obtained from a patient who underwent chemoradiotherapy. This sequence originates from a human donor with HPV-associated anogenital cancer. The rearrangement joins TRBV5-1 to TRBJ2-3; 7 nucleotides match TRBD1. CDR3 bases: TGCGCCAGCAGCTTCAAGGGGGCCGGCACAGATACGCAGTATTTT. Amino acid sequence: CASSFKGAGTDTQYF.